The clone carrying this T cell receptor (beta chain) was seen many times. What it binds is not known. V gave up 8 bases and J gave up 10 bases; unmatched junction bases: 12. The V gene's germline CDR1 is SNHLY and CDR2 FYNNEI. The CDR3 is 13 residues long. Patients picked for sequencing had shown CD8+CD57+ cell expansion detected by flow cytometry. The source of the sample is a study of CD8+CD57+ T cells in acquired aplastic anemia. Study background: When averaged, DNA from sorted CD4+ and CD8+ cells came to approximately 3.2 ug. Study results and caveats: The same twenty-nine CD8+ CDR3 sequences occurred in patients and in controls.

Genomic DNA acted as the template from which TCR beta VDJ combination and CDR3 sequence profiling were carried out. TCRdb redid the calling of the reads with MiXCR, one entry per CDR3 protein. The sample carries roughly 500,000 distinct CDR3 sequences, roughly 34% recorded once. The source is a human donor with aplastic anemia. This rearrangement joins TRBV2 to TRBJ1-1, with 8 nucleotides matching TRBD1. The sequenced material came from sorted CD4+, CD8+, or CD8+CD57+ T cells (not recorded which) from PBMCs. CDR3: CASDISRGRRAFF. The CDR3 coding sequence is TGTGCCAGCGATATATCCAGGGGGCGACGAGCTTTCTTT.